This passage covers 11 T cell receptor beta chains from one sample sequenced in a study of follicular helper T cells after annual influenza vaccination. Stated time point: 2014-2015 season, pre-vaccination. The table came from immunoSEQ multiplex PCR; TCRdb's copy has only in-frame clones and leaves some out. The table lists some 2,500 clones, approximately 86% of them singletons. This specimen consisted of CXCR5+ CD38+ circulating T follicular helper cells from blood, obtained on the day of influenza vaccination. Described subset: circulating Tfh, non-naive CD4+CXCR5+PD-1+ (ICOS+CD38+ or ICOS-CD38-). Receptors were obtained from an adult who received the influenza vaccine.

The genes are TRBV7-9 and TRBJ1-1; D is unclear. The CDR3 totals 15 residues. CDR1 is SEHNR and CDR2 is FQNEAQ in the germline V gene (reference sequence). V was clipped by 6 bases and J by 0 bases, with 14 bases between them. The chain's CDR3 is CASSSYSGVNTEAFF. The CDR3 nucleotides read TGTGCCAGCAGTTCATACAGCGGGGTGAACACTGAAGCTTTCTTT.

V is TRBV2 and J is TRBJ2-2; D gene ambiguous. Germline CDR1 reads SNHLY; CDR2 reads FYNNEI. CDR3 length: 14 amino acids. Trimming shortened V by 4 bases and J by 5 bases, and 11 bases separated the two germline ends. The CDR3 nucleotides are TGTGCCAGCAGTGGGGCTTGGGTGACCGGGGAGCTGTTTTTT. Residues: CASSGAWVTGELFF. Full variable domain (outside the CDR3, taken from reference TRBV2 and TRBJ2-2): EPEVTQTPSHQVTQMGQEVILRCVPISNHLYFYWYRQILGQKVEFLVSFYNNEISEKSEIFDDQFSVERPDGSNFTLKIRSTKLEDSAMYFCASSGAWVTGELFFGEGSRLTVL.

V and J are TRBV28 and TRBJ2-2; D is perhaps TRBD1 (6 bases). Germline V gives CDR1 MDHEN, CDR2 SYDVKM. The CDR3 has 16 amino acids. Trimming took 5 bases from V and 2 from J, leaving 15 bases between them. The CDR3 nucleotides are TGTGCCAGCAGTCCATCCGGGACAAAAAACACCGGGGAGCTGTTTTTT. Its translation: CASSPSGTKNTGELFF.

This clone was counted between two and nine times. The chain has TRBV29-1 and TRBJ2-1; the match to TRBD2 covers 7 bases. The germline CDR1 and CDR2 sequences are SQVTM and ANQGSEA. With V trimmed by 7 bases and J by 5 bases, 11 bases remained unmatched. The CDR3 consists of 14 residues. CDR3 sequence (DNA): TGCAGCGGAACGCATAGCGGGTGGAACAATGAGCAGTTCTTC. It translates to CSGTHSGWNNEQFF.

The chain recombines TRBV6-6 with TRBJ2-1, with 9 positions matching TRBD1. The ends lost 6 bases at V and 5 bases at J; junction bases unmatched: 5. CDR3 length equals 14 residues. Germline CDR1 and CDR2: MNHNY and SVGAGI (reference sequence). CDR3 nucleotide sequence: TGTGCCAGCAGGGGACAGGGTCGTGACAATGAGCAGTTCTTC. Translated: CASRGQGRDNEQFF.

The V call is TRBV18, the J call TRBJ1-1; a weak D match, TRBD1 (6 bases). Germline V CDR1 and CDR2: KGHSH, LQKENI. V lost 3 bases and J lost 1, with 12 bases in between. This CDR3 has 15 residues. The CDR3 sequence: CASSPLKGGNTEAFF. In DNA form, the CDR3 reads TGTGCCAGCTCACCTCTCAAAGGGGGGAACACTGAAGCTTTCTTT.

A few counts support this clone. The rearrangement uses TRBV10-3 and TRBJ1-4; maybe TRBD1 (6 bases). The germline CDR1 and CDR2 sequences are ENHRY and SYGVKD. The CDR3 sequence is 14 residues long. V was shortened by 0 bases and J by 8 bases, with 10 bases between the two germline ends. The CDR3, as DNA: TGTGCCATCAGTGAGTCGTCGCAGGGGGAAAAACTGTTTTTT. Translation gives CAISESSQGEKLFF.

The V and J genes are TRBV6-6 and TRBJ1-2, with 7 bases lining up with TRBD1. CDR3 length: 15 residues. CDR1 and CDR2 (germline): MNHNY, SVGAGI (reference sequence). V was clipped by 2 bases and J by 4 bases; unmatched bases: 7. This CDR3 reads CASSYPRDSGYGYTF. CDR3 nucleotides: TGTGCCAGCAGTTACCCCCGGGACAGTGGCTATGGCTACACCTTC.

This chain links TRBV7-2 with TRBJ2-7; 9 nucleotides match TRBD2. The V gene end was trimmed by 5 bases and the J gene end by 7 bases; junction bases not matched to a gene: 12. The germline CDR1 and CDR2 sequences are SGHTA and FQGNSA. The length of the CDR3 is 15 residues. CDR3: CASSSPAGGRGEQYF. The CDR3 region has the DNA TGTGCCAGCAGCAGCCCAGCGGGGGGAAGGGGGGAGCAGTACTTC.

V and J are TRBV5-1 and TRBJ2-2; 8 bases align to TRBD1. This CDR3 has 14 amino acids. The ends lost 0 bases at V and 5 bases at J; junction bases unmatched: 0. CDR1 SGHRS and CDR2 YFSETQ come from the germline V gene. The chain's CDR3 is CASSLGDRTGELFF. The CDR3 bases are TGCGCCAGCAGCTTGGGGGACAGGACCGGGGAGCTGTTTTTT.

This clone turned up a few times. The V gene is TRBV7-9, the J gene TRBJ2-5; no reliable D call. Germline assignment: CDR1 SEHNR and CDR2 FQNEAQ (reference sequence). CDR3 length: 11 residues. Trimming removed 5 bases from V and 5 bases from J, with 6 bases in between. This CDR3 reads CASSNEETQYF. The CDR3 bases are TGTGCCAGCAGCAACGAGGAGACCCAGTACTTC.